Presented here are 27 T cell receptor beta chains from one specimen sequenced in a study of OX40 agonist ivuxolimab in advanced cancers. This table comes from immunoSEQ multiplex PCR, and its TCRdb copy is limited to in-frame clones, with some not included. The profile shows around 67,000 clones, approximately 81% of them singletons. The material sequenced was CD4+ or CD8+ T cells sorted from blood, taken in a trial of the OX40 agonist ivuxolimab. The receptors originated from an adult with an advanced solid tumor such as melanoma, head and neck, liver or kidney cancer.

The chain has TRBV2 and TRBJ2-3; 11 positions match TRBD2. V lost 2 bases, J lost 4 bases, and 5 bases stayed unmatched. Per germline, CDR1 SNHLY and CDR2 FYNNEI. This CDR3 region has 16 residues. DNA for the CDR3: TGTGCCAGCAGTGAAATCCTAGCGGGAGGTGCAGATACGCAGTATTTT. It is translated as CASSEILAGGADTQYF.

This chain uses TRBV5-1 with TRBJ1-5; D not certain. The germline V and J ends were trimmed by 0 bases and 6 bases, with 13 bases remaining between them. The CDR3 runs 15 residues. Germline V gene lookup returns CDR1 SGHRS and CDR2 YFSETQ. This chain's CDR3 is CASSLVPEDSQPQHF. CDR3 nucleotides: TGCGCCAGCAGCTTGGTCCCCGAGGATAGTCAGCCCCAGCATTTT.

The chain is built from TRBV5-4 and TRBJ1-1; D call uncertain. This CDR3 comprises 14 residues. The ends were cut back, 4 bases at V and 4 bases at J, with 14 bases in the middle. CDR1 and CDR2 (germline): SGHNT, YYREEE (reference sequence). CDR3 sequence (DNA): TGTGCCAGCAGCCGCAGGAGTGGAGGCACTGAAGCTTTCTTT. Its translation: CASSRRSGGTEAFF.

The J gene is TRBJ2-2, the V gene TRBV7-8; D tentatively fits TRBD1 or TRBD2 (6 bases each). The CDR3 has 15 amino acids. V gave up 5 bases and J gave up 4 bases, with 14 bases separating them. The germline CDR1 and CDR2 sequences are SGHVS and FQNEAQ. CDR3: CASSGRDKVTGELFF. The DNA of the CDR3 is TGTGCCAGCAGCGGGCGGGACAAGGTCACCGGGGAGCTGTTTTTT.

This chain links TRBV27 with TRBJ2-7; D gene uncertain. With 5 bases removed from V and 4 bases from J, the gap between germline ends came to 9 bases. CDR1 is MNHEY, CDR2 SMNVEV, per germline (reference sequence). The CDR3 spans 12 residues. CDR3 in amino acids: CASSVLVYEQYF. The CDR3 nucleotides are TGTGCCAGCAGTGTCCTTGTGTACGAGCAGTACTTC.

The chain is built from TRBV2 and TRBJ1-1; D unresolved. CDR1 and CDR2 from the germline V gene are SNHLY and FYNNEI. This CDR3 comprises 14 residues. Deletions cut 1 base from V and 0 bases from J, with 6 bases between. The CDR3 DNA reads as TGTGCCAGCAGTGAAGGACGGTTGAACACTGAAGCTTTCTTT. Translated: CASSEGRLNTEAFF.

The chain combines TRBV6-5 with TRBJ1-2; D not resolved. V was cut by 7 bases and J by 4 bases, with 13 bases left in between. Germline CDR1 reads MNHEY; CDR2 reads SVGAGI. The CDR3 has 13 amino acids. Here the CDR3 reads CASTLGLSYGYTF. CDR3 sequence (DNA): TGTGCCAGCACCCTAGGACTGAGCTATGGCTACACCTTC.

The chain is built from TRBV4-2 and TRBJ2-2; 7 bases agree with TRBD1. Germline trimming cut 7 bases from V and 1 base from J; bases unmatched to any gene: 12. The V gene's germline CDR1 is LGHNA and CDR2 YNFKEQ. CDR3 length equals 17 residues. CDR3 amino acids: CASTETGVVGNTGELFF. The DNA for the CDR3 is TGTGCCAGCACCGAAACAGGGGTGGTGGGGAACACCGGGGAGCTGTTTTTT.

The chain recombines TRBV5-1 with TRBJ2-7, with D possibly matching TRBD1 (5 bases). Trimming removed 0 bases from V and 11 bases from J, with 15 bases in between. Germline CDR1 SGHRS, CDR2 YFSETQ. This CDR3 has 13 amino acids. The CDR3 here is CASSLVLGVEEYF. CDR3 DNA: TGCGCCAGCAGCTTGGTGCTAGGGGTTGAGGAGTACTTC.

The gene calls are TRBV7-6 and TRBJ2-2; D is possibly TRBD1 or TRBD2 (5 bases each). Germline V gene lookup returns CDR1 SGHVS and CDR2 FNYEAQ. V lost 5 bases, J lost 6 bases, and 19 bases lay in between. The CDR3 length is 16 residues. CDR3 nucleotide sequence: TGTGCCAGCAGCCGGTCCCGATTGGGGACCGCCGGGGAGCTGTTTTTT. Amino acids: CASSRSRLGTAGELFF.

This clone occurred a few times. This chain uses TRBV9 with TRBJ2-5; 10 nucleotides match TRBD2. The CDR3 is 16 residues long. Trimming cost V 3 bases and J 5 bases; bases outside gene matches: 10. Germline V gene lookup returns CDR1 SGDLS and CDR2 YYNGEE. The CDR3 region is CASSAGIAGGEETQYF. The CDR3 DNA is TGTGCCAGCAGCGCTGGAATAGCGGGAGGCGAGGAGACCCAGTACTTC.

CDR3 in DNA: TGTGCCAGCAGCCGAACGAAGCCACGGCAGGTTGGTAGGGGCTACACCTTC. Translated, it gives CASSRTKPRQVGRGYTF. The gene calls are TRBV11-3 and TRBJ1-2, with D uncertain. The CDR3 totals 17 residues. The V end was cut by 5 bases, the J end by 8 bases, with 27 bases between. The germline CDR1 and CDR2 sequences are SGHNT and YENEEA. The full variable domain, its missing parts supplied by reference TRBV11-3 and TRBJ1-2, is EAGVVQSPRYKIIEKKQPVAFWCNPISGHNTLYWYLQNLGQGPELLIRYENEEAVDDSQLPKDRFSAERLKGVDSTLKIQPAELGDSAVYLCASSRTKPRQVGRGYTFGSGTRLTVV.

The chain is built from TRBV5-1 and TRBJ2-7; no definite D call. Trimming shortened V by 2 bases and J by 7 bases, and 10 bases separated the two germline ends. The length of the CDR3 is 12 residues. Per germline, CDR1 SGHRS and CDR2 YFSETQ. Here the CDR3 DNA reads TGCGCCAGCAGCTTTGCGGATAGTGAGCAGTACTTC. Translated, it gives CASSFADSEQYF.

This chain uses TRBV11-2 with TRBJ2-1; 7 positions agree with TRBD2. The ends lost 6 bases at V and 5 bases at J; junction bases unmatched: 7. The V gene's germline CDR1 is SGHAT and CDR2 FQNNGV. There are 14 residues in the CDR3. CDR3 protein: CASSPRGSHNEQFF. CDR3 sequence (DNA): TGTGCCAGCAGTCCGCGCGGGAGCCACAATGAGCAGTTCTTC.

The chain carries TRBV5-1 and TRBJ2-6, with TRBD1 identical over 7 bases. This CDR3 spans 17 amino acids. Germline CDR1 reads SGHRS; CDR2 reads YFSETQ. Losses at the gene ends were 4 bases for V and 0 bases for J; bases not matched to a gene: 7. The chain's CDR3 is CASSPDRESSGANVLTF. In nucleotides, the CDR3 is TGCGCCAGCAGCCCTGACAGGGAAAGCTCTGGGGCCAACGTCCTGACTTTC.

The rearrangement links TRBV9 to TRBJ2-7; tentative D call: TRBD2 (5 bases). The CDR3 contains 16 residues. Germline V lookup: CDR1 SGDLS, CDR2 YYNGEE. Trimming took off 0 bases at V and 2 bases at J, with 15 bases between the two ends. The CDR3, as DNA: TGTGCCAGCAGCGTAGCAGAGAGGGCAGAAGCCTACGAGCAGTACTTC. Amino acids: CASSVAERAEAYEQYF.

The chain carries TRBV7-2 and TRBJ1-5; D ambiguous. This CDR3 has 15 residues. V lost 5 bases, J lost 1 base, and 12 bases lay in between. The germline CDR1 and CDR2 sequences are SGHTA and FQGNSA. CDR3 DNA: TGTGCCAGCAGCCCCTGGATAGGAAGCAATCAGCCCCAGCATTTT. Translation gives CASSPWIGSNQPQHF. The variable domain in full, completed from reference TRBV7-2 and TRBJ1-5, reads GAGVSQSPSNKVTEKGKDVELRCDPISGHTALYWYRQSLGQGLEFLIYFQGNSAPDKSGLPSDRFSAERTGGSVSTLTIQRTQQEDSAVYLCASSPWIGSNQPQHFGDGTRLSIL.

This clone has a handful of counts. The genes are TRBV6-5 and TRBJ2-1; no reliable D call. CDR3 length: 13 amino acids. V was shortened by 4 bases and J by 7 bases, with 11 bases between the two germline ends. The germline V gene has CDR1 MNHEY and CDR2 SVGAGI. This chain's CDR3 is CASSSRHPNEQFF. The CDR3 nucleotides are TGTGCCAGCAGTTCGAGACATCCTAATGAGCAGTTCTTC.

This chain joins TRBV6-6 and TRBJ2-3; no clear D gene. The CDR3 consists of 11 residues. Trimming shortened V by 6 bases and J by 4 bases, and 5 bases separated the two germline ends. Germline V gene data show CDR1 as MNHNY and CDR2 as SVGAGI (reference sequence). Here the CDR3 DNA reads TGTGCCAGCAGGGTCTCAGATACGCAGTATTTT. Translated, it gives CASRVSDTQYF.

The chain combines TRBV20-1 with TRBJ1-1; D is unclear. The germline V gene has CDR1 DFQATT and CDR2 SNEGSKA (reference sequence). Between the trimmed V and J ends, which lost 4 bases and 7 bases, there was a span of 4 bases. The CDR3 totals 9 residues. The CDR3 here is CSATYEAFF. The CDR3 nucleotides read TGCAGTGCTACCTATGAAGCTTTCTTT.

This chain joins TRBV10-3 and TRBJ2-5; D unclear. The CDR3 runs to 13 residues. V gave up 3 bases and J gave up 5 bases, with 10 bases separating them. Germline V gives CDR1 ENHRY, CDR2 SYGVKD. The CDR3 DNA reads as TGTGCCATCAGTGAACGCGGCAGGGAGACCCAGTACTTC. Its translation is CAISERGRETQYF.

This chain connects TRBV10-3 to TRBJ1-4; no definite D call. The CDR3 sequence is 14 residues long. V lost 2 bases, J lost 3 bases, and 7 bases lay in between. Germline CDR1 ENHRY, CDR2 SYGVKD. In DNA form, the CDR3 reads TGTGCCATCAGTGAGACAGTCTCTAATGAAAAACTGTTTTTT. The encoded protein is CAISETVSNEKLFF.

The rearrangement uses TRBV5-1 and TRBJ2-7; TRBD1 aligns across 7 bases. Germline values: CDR1 SGHRS, CDR2 YFSETQ. With 4 bases clipped from V and 6 bases from J, the junction kept 10 bases outside the gene matches. This CDR3 contains 14 residues. In DNA form, the CDR3 reads TGCGCCAGCAGCCTTACAGGGGTGAGAAGCGAGCAGTACTTC. This translates into CASSLTGVRSEQYF.

The rearrangement links TRBV5-4 to TRBJ2-1; 9 bases fit TRBD1. Germline lookup yields CDR1 SGHNT and CDR2 YYREEE (reference sequence). J was trimmed by 4 bases and V by 2 bases; bases with no gene match: 4. CDR3 size: 15 residues. The CDR3 reads CASSLGTGRYNEQFF. DNA of the CDR3: TGTGCCAGCAGCTTAGGGACAGGGAGATACAATGAGCAGTTCTTC.

The chain links TRBV29-1 to TRBJ1-1; D call uncertain. V was shortened by 4 bases and J by 5 bases, with 11 bases between the two germline ends. Looked up from germline, CDR1 is SQVTM and CDR2 is ANQGSEA. The CDR3 has 12 amino acids. The CDR3 DNA follows: TGCAGCGTTGGCTCCGGGATTACTGAAGCTTTCTTT. It is translated as CSVGSGITEAFF.

The V and J genes are TRBV19 and TRBJ2-5; perhaps TRBD1 as D (6 bases). V shed 5 bases and J shed 4 bases, with 14 bases lying between them. CDR3 length: 14 residues. Germline V gene sequence: CDR1 LNHDA, CDR2 SQIVND (reference sequence). This CDR3 is CASSEQGVRETQYF. The DNA for the CDR3 is TGTGCCAGTAGTGAACAGGGTGTTAGAGAGACCCAGTACTTC.

The rearrangement joins TRBV28 to TRBJ2-1, with 9 bases identical to TRBD1. The CDR3 runs 15 residues. The germline V gene has CDR1 MDHEN and CDR2 SYDVKM. The trim removed 7 bases at V and 2 bases at J, leaving 6 bases unmatched. The CDR3 sequence: CASITGQGAYNEQFF. CDR3 bases: TGTGCCAGCATCACGGGACAGGGCGCCTACAATGAGCAGTTCTTC.